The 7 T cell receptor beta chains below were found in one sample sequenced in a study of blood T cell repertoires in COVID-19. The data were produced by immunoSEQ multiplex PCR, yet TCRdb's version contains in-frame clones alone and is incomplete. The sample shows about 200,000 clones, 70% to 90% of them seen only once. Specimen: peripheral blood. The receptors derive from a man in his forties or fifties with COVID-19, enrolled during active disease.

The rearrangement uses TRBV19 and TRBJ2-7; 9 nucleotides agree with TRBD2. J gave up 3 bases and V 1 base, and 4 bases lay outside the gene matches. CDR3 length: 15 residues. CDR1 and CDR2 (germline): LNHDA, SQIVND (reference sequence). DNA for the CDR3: TGTGCCAGTAGTATAGTAGCTAGCGGGATCTACGAGCAGTACTTC. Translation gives CASSIVASGIYEQYF.

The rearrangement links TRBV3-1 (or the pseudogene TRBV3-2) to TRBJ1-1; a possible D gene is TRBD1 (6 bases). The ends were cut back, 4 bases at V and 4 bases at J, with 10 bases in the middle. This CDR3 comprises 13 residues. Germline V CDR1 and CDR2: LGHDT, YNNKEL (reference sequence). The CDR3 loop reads CASSLDRITEAFF. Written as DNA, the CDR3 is TGTGCCAGCAGCCTCGACAGGATCACTGAAGCTTTCTTT.

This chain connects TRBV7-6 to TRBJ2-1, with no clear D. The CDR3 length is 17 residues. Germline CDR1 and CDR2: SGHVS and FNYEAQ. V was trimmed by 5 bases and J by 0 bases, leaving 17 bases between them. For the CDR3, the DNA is TGTGCCAGCAGCCTAATCGGCGGCGGAGACTCCTACAATGAGCAGTTCTTC. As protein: CASSLIGGGDSYNEQFF.

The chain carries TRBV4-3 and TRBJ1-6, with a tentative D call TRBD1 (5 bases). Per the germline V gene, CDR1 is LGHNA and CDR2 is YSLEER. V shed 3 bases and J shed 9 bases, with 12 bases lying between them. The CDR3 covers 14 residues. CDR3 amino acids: CASSHGGGGSPLHF. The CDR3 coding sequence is TGCGCCAGCAGCCACGGCGGGGGTGGTTCACCCCTCCACTTT.

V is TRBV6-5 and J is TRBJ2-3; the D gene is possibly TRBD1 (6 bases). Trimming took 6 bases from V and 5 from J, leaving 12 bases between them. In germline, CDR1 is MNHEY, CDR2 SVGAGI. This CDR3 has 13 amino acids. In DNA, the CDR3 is TGTGCCAGCAGCGTACAGGGTTTAGATACGCAGTATTTT. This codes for CASSVQGLDTQYF.

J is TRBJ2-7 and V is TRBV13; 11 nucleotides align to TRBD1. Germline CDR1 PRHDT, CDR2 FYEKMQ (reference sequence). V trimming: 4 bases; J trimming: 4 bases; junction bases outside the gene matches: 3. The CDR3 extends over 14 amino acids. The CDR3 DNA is TGTGCCAGCAGCTCCCGGGACAGGGGGTACGAGCAGTACTTC. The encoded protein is CASSSRDRGYEQYF.

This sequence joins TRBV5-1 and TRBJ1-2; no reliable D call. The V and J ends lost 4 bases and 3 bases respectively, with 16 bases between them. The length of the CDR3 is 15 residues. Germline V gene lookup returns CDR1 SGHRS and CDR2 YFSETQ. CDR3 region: CASSPAPTSDYGYTF. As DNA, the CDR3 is TGCGCCAGCAGCCCAGCACCGACCAGCGACTATGGCTACACCTTC.